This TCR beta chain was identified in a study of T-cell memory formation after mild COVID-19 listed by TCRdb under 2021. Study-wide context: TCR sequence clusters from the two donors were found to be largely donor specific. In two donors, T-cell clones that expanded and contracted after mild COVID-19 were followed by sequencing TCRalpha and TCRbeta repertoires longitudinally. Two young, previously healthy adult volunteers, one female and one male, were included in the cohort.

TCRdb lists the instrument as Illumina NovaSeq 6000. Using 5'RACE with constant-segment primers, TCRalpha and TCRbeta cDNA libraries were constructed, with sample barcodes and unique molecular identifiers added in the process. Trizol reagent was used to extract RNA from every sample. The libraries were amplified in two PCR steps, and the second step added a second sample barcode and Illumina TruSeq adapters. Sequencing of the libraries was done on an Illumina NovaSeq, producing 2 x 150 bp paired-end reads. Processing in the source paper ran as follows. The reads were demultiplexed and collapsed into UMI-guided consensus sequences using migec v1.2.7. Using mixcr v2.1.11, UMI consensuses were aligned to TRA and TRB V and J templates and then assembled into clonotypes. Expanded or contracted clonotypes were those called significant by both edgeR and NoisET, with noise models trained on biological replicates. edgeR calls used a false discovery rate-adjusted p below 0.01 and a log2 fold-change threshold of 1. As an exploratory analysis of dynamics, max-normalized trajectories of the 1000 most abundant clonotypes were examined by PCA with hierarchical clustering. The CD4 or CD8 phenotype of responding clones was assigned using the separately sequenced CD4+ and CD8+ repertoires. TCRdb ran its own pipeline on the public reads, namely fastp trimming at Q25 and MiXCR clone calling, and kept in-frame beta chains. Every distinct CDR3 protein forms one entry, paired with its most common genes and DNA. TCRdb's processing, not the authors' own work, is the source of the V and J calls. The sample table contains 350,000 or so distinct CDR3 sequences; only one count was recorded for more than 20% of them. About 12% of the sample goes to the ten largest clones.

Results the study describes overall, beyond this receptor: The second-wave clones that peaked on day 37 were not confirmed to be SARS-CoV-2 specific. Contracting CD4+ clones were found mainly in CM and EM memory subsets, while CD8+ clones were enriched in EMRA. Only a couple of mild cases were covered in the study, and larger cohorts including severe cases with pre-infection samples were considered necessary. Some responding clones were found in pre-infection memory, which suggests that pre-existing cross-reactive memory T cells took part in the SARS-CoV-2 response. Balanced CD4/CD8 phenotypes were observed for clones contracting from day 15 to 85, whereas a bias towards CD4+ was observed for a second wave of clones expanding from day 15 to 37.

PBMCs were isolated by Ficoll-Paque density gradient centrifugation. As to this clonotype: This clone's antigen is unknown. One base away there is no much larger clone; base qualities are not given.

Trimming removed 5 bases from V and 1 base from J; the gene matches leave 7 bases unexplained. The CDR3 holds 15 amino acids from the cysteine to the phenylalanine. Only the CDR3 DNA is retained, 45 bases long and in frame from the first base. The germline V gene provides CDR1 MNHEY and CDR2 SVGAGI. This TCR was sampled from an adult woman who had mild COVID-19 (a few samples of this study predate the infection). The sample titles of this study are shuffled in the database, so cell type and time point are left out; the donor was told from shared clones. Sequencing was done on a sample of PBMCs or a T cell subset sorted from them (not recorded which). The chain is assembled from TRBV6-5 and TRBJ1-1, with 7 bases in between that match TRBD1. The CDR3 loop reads CASSHAGQRNTEAFF. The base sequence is TGTGCCAGCAGTCACGCGGGACAGAGGAACACTGAAGCTTTCTTT.